This T cell receptor (beta chain) was captured by sequencing in a study of monozygotic twins with inflammatory bowel disease. TCRdb re-called the 5' RACE reads; every CDR3 protein appears as one record, without DNA. This sample lists about 43,000 distinct CDR3 sequences; its ten largest clones have approximately 5.8%. Germline CDR1 is MNHNS and CDR2 is SASEGT. The CDR3 consists of 14 residues. Concerning this clonotype itself: Its antigen is unidentified.

Study-level results: Differing T cell subtypes remained indistinguishable.

This sequence originates from a human donor with ulcerative colitis or Crohn's disease, or a healthy co-twin of an affected twin (not recorded which). The rearrangement joins TRBV6-1 to TRBJ1-2. The sequenced material came from blood. The CDR3 reads CASSEADYNYGYTF.